This TCR beta chain was sequenced during a study of T cell repertoires in cytomegalovirus infection. TCRdb reprocessed the reads via MiXCR and lists one record per CDR3 protein. This table holds more than 500,000 distinct CDR3 sequences, 15% to 20% found once. This clonotype showed up many times. The sequencing sample was made of CD8+ T cells from PBMCs. This clonotype was sampled from a human donor in good health (CMV status not recorded). Some clones in this sample may be carry-over from other donors' samples.

This chain's CDR3 is CASSLGGTGEGNQPQHF. Here the CDR3 DNA reads TGTGCCAGCAGCTTAGGGGGGACAGGAGAGGGCAATCAGCCCCAGCATTTT. The V gene is TRBV7-6, the J gene TRBJ1-5, with 8 bases identical to TRBD1. CDR1 and CDR2 (germline): SGHVS, FNYEAQ. The CDR3 is 17 amino acids. V shed 1 base and J 2 bases; nucleotides not matched to a gene: 7.